The entry below describes one T cell receptor beta chain. What it binds is not known. Trimming cost V 6 bases and J 7 bases; bases outside gene matches: 11. This CDR3 comprises 14 residues. Germline CDR1 reads MDHEN; CDR2 reads SYDVKM. Data came from immunoSEQ multiplex PCR; TCRdb stores just in-frame clones and leaves some out. The sample lists about 240,000 clones; approximately 90% were seen once. These data are taken from a study of cytomegalovirus exposure and HLA in healthy donors. Study outcomes and limitations: According to reports, the classifier identified cytomegalovirus status with high specificity and sensitivity.

V usage is TRBV28 and J usage is TRBJ2-5; 7 nucleotides align to TRBD1. This clonotype was obtained from a man aged 18 to 29 in good health and CMV-seronegative. The material sequenced was PBMCs. The CDR3 loop is CASSDSTGRTTQYF. CDR3 DNA: TGTGCCAGCAGCGACTCGACAGGGCGGACGACCCAGTACTTC.